The clone carrying this TCR beta chain has more than one count but fewer than ten. Its target is unknown. Additional DNA sequences in this sample encode the identical CDR3. This record comes from a study of CD8+ T cells in alopecia areata. The wider study: Treatment of the treated patients consisted of oral tofacitinib, 5 to 10 mg twice daily. Study outcomes and limitations: A large proportion of expanded lesional clones were detected persisting in scalp and blood during tofacitinib.

Documented treatment: oral pan-JAK inhibitor, 5-10 mg twice daily. It was cDNA, reverse transcribed from extracted RNA, that served as the sequencing template. Sequenced by immunoSEQ multiplex PCR; TCRdb stores in-frame clones only, minus some. The sample has approximately 220,000 clones, more than 30% seen once. Looked up from germline, CDR1 is MNHEY and CDR2 is SMNVEV (reference sequence). V was cut by 0 bases and J by 5 bases, with 8 bases left in between. This CDR3 spans 14 amino acids. This sequence originates from a human donor with alopecia areata. The gene calls are TRBV27 and TRBJ2-1; D gene unclear. The specimen comprised CD4+ T cells sorted from blood, sampled around week 34, from a patient treated with tofacitinib. In DNA, the CDR3 is TGTGCCAGCAGTTTATCACGGGTTGACAATGAGCAGTTCTTC. Amino acids: CASSLSRVDNEQFF.